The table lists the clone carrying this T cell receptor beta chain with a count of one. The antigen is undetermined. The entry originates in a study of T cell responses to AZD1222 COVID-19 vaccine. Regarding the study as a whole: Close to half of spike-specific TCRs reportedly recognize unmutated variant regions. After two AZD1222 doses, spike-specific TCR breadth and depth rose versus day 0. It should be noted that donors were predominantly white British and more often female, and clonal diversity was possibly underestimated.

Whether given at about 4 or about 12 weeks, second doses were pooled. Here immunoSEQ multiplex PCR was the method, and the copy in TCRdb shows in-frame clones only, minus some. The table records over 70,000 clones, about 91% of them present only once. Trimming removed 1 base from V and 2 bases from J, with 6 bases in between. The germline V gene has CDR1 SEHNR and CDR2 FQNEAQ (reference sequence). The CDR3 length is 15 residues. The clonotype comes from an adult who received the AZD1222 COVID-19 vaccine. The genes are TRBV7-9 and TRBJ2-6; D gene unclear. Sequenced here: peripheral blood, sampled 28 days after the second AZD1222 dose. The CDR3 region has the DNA TGTGCCAGCAGCTTAGTGACGGCTGGGGCCAACGTCCTGACTTTC. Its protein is CASSLVTAGANVLTF.